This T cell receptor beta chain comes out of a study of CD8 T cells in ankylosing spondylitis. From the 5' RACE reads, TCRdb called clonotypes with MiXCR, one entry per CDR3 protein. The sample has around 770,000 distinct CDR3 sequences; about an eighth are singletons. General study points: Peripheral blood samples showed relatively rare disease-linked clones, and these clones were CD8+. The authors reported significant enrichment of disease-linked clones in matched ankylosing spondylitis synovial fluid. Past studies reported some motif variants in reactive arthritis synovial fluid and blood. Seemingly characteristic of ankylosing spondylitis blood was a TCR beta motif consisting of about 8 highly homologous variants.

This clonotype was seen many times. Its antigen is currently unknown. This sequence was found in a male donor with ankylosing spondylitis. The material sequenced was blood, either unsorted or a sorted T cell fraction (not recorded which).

CDR3 loop: CASSPANRAGELFF. CDR3 nucleotides: TGTGCCAGCAGTCCCGCGAATCGCGCCGGGGAGCTGTTTTTT. The J gene is TRBJ2-2, the V gene TRBV12-3 or TRBV12-4; D gene ambiguous. The CDR3 has 14 residues. V was pared by 5 bases and J by 6 bases, with 13 bases between.